The clone carrying this T cell receptor (beta chain) was seen a few times. The antigen is not known. Using constant-segment primers, 5'RACE produced TCR alpha and TCR beta cDNA libraries carrying sample barcodes and UMIs. TCRdb ran MiXCR on the 5' RACE reads and lists one entry per CDR3 protein. This table has roughly 300,000 distinct CDR3 sequences, roughly 8.2% appearing once. The record originates from a study of T-cell memory formation after mild COVID-19. The study's findings and limits: The study found contracting CD4+ clones mainly in CM and EM and contracting CD8+ clones in EMRA. The pre-infection memory compartment contained some responding clones, suggesting cross-reactive memory joined.

Between the trimmed V and J ends, which lost 2 bases and 4 bases, there was a span of 14 bases. The length of the CDR3 is 14 residues. In germline, CDR1 is DFQATT, CDR2 SNEGSKA (reference sequence). Sequenced: PBMCs or a T cell subset sorted from them (not recorded which). The origin of this receptor is a man aged 18 to 29 who had mild COVID-19 (a few samples of this study predate the infection). Cell type and time point are not known. V and J are TRBV20-1 and TRBJ2-5; possible D gene TRBD2, 6 bases. CDR3 DNA: TGCAGTGCTAGACTCGGGACGGGAGTAGAGACCCAGTACTTC. This translates into CSARLGTGVETQYF.